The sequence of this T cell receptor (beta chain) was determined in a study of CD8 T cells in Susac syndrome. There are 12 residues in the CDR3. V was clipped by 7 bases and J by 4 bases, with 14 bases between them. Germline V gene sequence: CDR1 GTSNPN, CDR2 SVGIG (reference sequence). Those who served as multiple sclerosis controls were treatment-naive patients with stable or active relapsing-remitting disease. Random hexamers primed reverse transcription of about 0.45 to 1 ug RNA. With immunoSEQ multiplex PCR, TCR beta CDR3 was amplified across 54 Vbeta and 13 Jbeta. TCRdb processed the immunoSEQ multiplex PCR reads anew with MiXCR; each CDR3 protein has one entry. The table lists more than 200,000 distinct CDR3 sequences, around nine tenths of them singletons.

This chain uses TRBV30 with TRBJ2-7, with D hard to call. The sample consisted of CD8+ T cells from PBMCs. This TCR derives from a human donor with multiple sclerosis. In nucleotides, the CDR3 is TGTGCCTTTACCGGGCTACAATACGAGCAGTACTTC. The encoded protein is CAFTGLQYEQYF.